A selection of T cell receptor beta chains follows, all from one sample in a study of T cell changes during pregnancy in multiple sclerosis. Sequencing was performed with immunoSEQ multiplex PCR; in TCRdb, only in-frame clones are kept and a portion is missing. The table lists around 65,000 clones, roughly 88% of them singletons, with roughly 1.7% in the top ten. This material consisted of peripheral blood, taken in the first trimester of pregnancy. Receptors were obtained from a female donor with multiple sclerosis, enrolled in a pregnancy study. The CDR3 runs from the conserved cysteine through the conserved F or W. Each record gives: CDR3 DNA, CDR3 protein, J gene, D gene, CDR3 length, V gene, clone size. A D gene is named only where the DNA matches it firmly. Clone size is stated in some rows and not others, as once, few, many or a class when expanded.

CDR3 DNA: TGTGCCAGCGGGGGGTTGGGGGAGCAGTACTTC
CDR3 protein: CASGGLGEQYF
J gene: TRBJ2-7
D gene: .
CDR3 length: 11
V gene: TRBV6-5
clone size: .

CDR3 DNA: TGTGCCAGCAGCCCCCGGGTAGCGGGAGACGAGCAGTACTTC
CDR3 protein: CASSPRVAGDEQYF
J gene: TRBJ2-7
D gene: TRBD2
CDR3 length: 14
V gene: TRBV7-9
clone size: .

CDR3 DNA: TGTGCCAGCAGACCCCTCCAGGGAATTCACGGCTACACCTTC
CDR3 protein: CASRPLQGIHGYTF
J gene: TRBJ1-2
D gene: .
CDR3 length: 14
V gene: TRBV28
clone size: .

CDR3 DNA: TGTGCCAGCAGCCCCGACACGGGGGGGAACACCGGGGAGCTGTTTTTT
CDR3 protein: CASSPDTGGNTGELFF
J gene: TRBJ2-2
D gene: TRBD2
CDR3 length: 16
V gene: TRBV5-6
clone size: .

CDR3 DNA: TGTGCCAGCAGTGAAGGGGGGCTCAATGAGCAGTTCTTC
CDR3 protein: CASSEGGLNEQFF
J gene: TRBJ2-1
D gene: .
CDR3 length: 13
V gene: TRBV2
clone size: .

CDR3 DNA: TGTGCCAGCAGCTTGGGCGGGAGTAAGCAGTTCTTC
CDR3 protein: CASSLGGSKQFF
J gene: TRBJ2-1
D gene: TRBD2
CDR3 length: 12
V gene: TRBV7-2
clone size: .

CDR3 DNA: TGTGCCAGCTCACCACAAGGGACTAGCGGGAGTTCTAGCACAGATACGCAGTATTTT
CDR3 protein: CASSPQGTSGSSSTDTQYF
J gene: TRBJ2-3
D gene: TRBD2
CDR3 length: 19
V gene: TRBV18
clone size: .

CDR3 DNA: TGTGCCAGTAGTACAGGACAGGTTTCACCCCCGGAGCAGTACTTC
CDR3 protein: CASSTGQVSPPEQYF
J gene: TRBJ2-7
D gene: TRBD1
CDR3 length: 15
V gene: TRBV19
clone size: .

CDR3 DNA: TGCGCCAGCAGCTCCAGGACTAGCGGGATGGACAATGAGCAGTTCTTC
CDR3 protein: CASSSRTSGMDNEQFF
J gene: TRBJ2-1
D gene: TRBD2
CDR3 length: 16
V gene: TRBV5-1
clone size: once

CDR3 DNA: TGTGCCAGCAGCCCCAGAAGCGGGAGCTCCTACGAGCAGTACTTC
CDR3 protein: CASSPRSGSSYEQYF
J gene: TRBJ2-7
D gene: TRBD2
CDR3 length: 15
V gene: TRBV7-9
clone size: .

CDR3 DNA: TGCGCCTGTTCCCAGTCTGACGGAAGGGGGTTGGGTACGCAGTATTTT
CDR3 protein: CACSQSDGRGLGTQYF
J gene: TRBJ2-3
D gene: .
CDR3 length: 16
V gene: TRBV5-1
clone size: .

CDR3 DNA: TGTGCCAGCAGCTCATTATCGGGGGTTCAGCCCCAGCATTTT
CDR3 protein: CASSSLSGVQPQHF
J gene: TRBJ1-5
D gene: .
CDR3 length: 14
V gene: TRBV5-6
clone size: once

CDR3 DNA: TGTGCCAGCAGCTTGGGACTAGCGTATAATGAGCAGTTCTTC
CDR3 protein: CASSLGLAYNEQFF
J gene: TRBJ2-1
D gene: TRBD2
CDR3 length: 14
V gene: TRBV7-2
clone size: once

CDR3 DNA: TGTGCCAGCTCACCAGAGACAGGGGCCGCCGGGGAGCTGTTTTTT
CDR3 protein: CASSPETGAAGELFF
J gene: TRBJ2-2
D gene: TRBD1
CDR3 length: 15
V gene: TRBV18
clone size: .

CDR3 DNA: TGTGCCAGCAGTTACGCCTTGGGCTTACAGGGCACTGAAGCTTTCTTT
CDR3 protein: CASSYALGLQGTEAFF
J gene: TRBJ1-1
D gene: .
CDR3 length: 16
V gene: TRBV6-6
clone size: .

CDR3 DNA: TGTGCCAGCAGTTTGGGGCCTTCGCGCGCAGATACGCAGTATTTT
CDR3 protein: CASSLGPSRADTQYF
J gene: TRBJ2-3
D gene: .
CDR3 length: 15
V gene: TRBV28
clone size: .

CDR3 DNA: TGTGCCAGCAGCCAAGGACTAGATCACACCGGGGAGCTGTTTTTT
CDR3 protein: CASSQGLDHTGELFF
J gene: TRBJ2-2
D gene: .
CDR3 length: 15
V gene: TRBV4-2
clone size: .

CDR3 DNA: TGTGCCACATTGAGGGAGGTCACGAACACCGGGGAGCTGTTTTTT
CDR3 protein: CATLREVTNTGELFF
J gene: TRBJ2-2
D gene: .
CDR3 length: 15
V gene: TRBV2
clone size: .

CDR3 DNA: TGTGCCAGCAGGGGGGACAGGGCGAATGAAAAACTGTTTTTT
CDR3 protein: CASRGDRANEKLFF
J gene: TRBJ1-4
D gene: TRBD1
CDR3 length: 14
V gene: TRBV7-9
clone size: .

CDR3 DNA: TGTGCCAGCAGCCCGACAGCCAGGGCCTGGGACACCGGGGAGCTGTTTTTT
CDR3 protein: CASSPTARAWDTGELFF
J gene: TRBJ2-2
D gene: .
CDR3 length: 17
V gene: TRBV7-6
clone size: .

CDR3 DNA: TGTGCCATCAGTGGTGCAGGGCTTGGGAACACTGAAGCTTTCTTT
CDR3 protein: CAISGAGLGNTEAFF
J gene: TRBJ1-1
D gene: .
CDR3 length: 15
V gene: TRBV10-3
clone size: .

CDR3 DNA: TGTGCCAGCAGCGGGGGACTAGCGGGCCACACAGATACGCAGTATTTT
CDR3 protein: CASSGGLAGHTDTQYF
J gene: TRBJ2-3
D gene: TRBD2
CDR3 length: 16
V gene: TRBV7-2
clone size: .

CDR3 DNA: TGTGCCAGCAGTAGGACAGGATTATACTACGAGCAGTACTTC
CDR3 protein: CASSRTGLYYEQYF
J gene: TRBJ2-7
D gene: TRBD1
CDR3 length: 14
V gene: TRBV6-1
clone size: .

CDR3 DNA: TGTGCCAGCAGTGATGGGGGGTTAGGAGGTAGCGAACTGTTTTTT
CDR3 protein: CASSDGGLGGSELFF
J gene: TRBJ1-4
D gene: .
CDR3 length: 15
V gene: TRBV6-1
clone size: few

CDR3 DNA: TGTGCCAGCAGCCTCCGACAGGGAGGCGCCTACGAGCAGTACTTC
CDR3 protein: CASSLRQGGAYEQYF
J gene: TRBJ2-7
D gene: .
CDR3 length: 15
V gene: TRBV5-4
clone size: .

CDR3 DNA: TGTGCCAGCTCACCCAGGGGGAACACCGGGGAGCTGTTTTTT
CDR3 protein: CASSPRGNTGELFF
J gene: TRBJ2-2
D gene: .
CDR3 length: 14
V gene: TRBV18
clone size: .

CDR3 DNA: TGCGCCAGCAGCTTGGGGGGGACAGGGCCAGGGAGCAATCAGCCCCAGCATTTT
CDR3 protein: CASSLGGTGPGSNQPQHF
J gene: TRBJ1-5
D gene: TRBD1
CDR3 length: 18
V gene: TRBV5-1
clone size: .

CDR3 DNA: TGTGCCAGCAGCCACGGGACAGGGGGGAGAGTAAACACTGAAGCTTTCTTT
CDR3 protein: CASSHGTGGRVNTEAFF
J gene: TRBJ1-1
D gene: TRBD1
CDR3 length: 17
V gene: TRBV7-2
clone size: .

CDR3 DNA: TGTGCCAGCTCACTTGGACAGGGGCAGGGGGTCTACGAGCAGTACTTC
CDR3 protein: CASSLGQGQGVYEQYF
J gene: TRBJ2-7
D gene: TRBD1
CDR3 length: 16
V gene: TRBV18
clone size: .

CDR3 DNA: TGTGCCAGCAGTTCCGGACAGGGGTGGGAAGCTTTCTTT
CDR3 protein: CASSSGQGWEAFF
J gene: TRBJ1-1
D gene: TRBD1
CDR3 length: 13
V gene: TRBV28
clone size: .

CDR3 DNA: TGTGCCAGCATCCGGGAAGGCTATGGCTACACCTTC
CDR3 protein: CASIREGYGYTF
J gene: TRBJ1-2
D gene: .
CDR3 length: 12
V gene: TRBV6-1
clone size: .

CDR3 DNA: TGTGCCAGCAGCTTAGGGTCGGGGTTGGAGACCCAGTACTTC
CDR3 protein: CASSLGSGLETQYF
J gene: TRBJ2-5
D gene: .
CDR3 length: 14
V gene: TRBV7-3
clone size: .

CDR3 DNA: TGCAGCGTCGAAGGGGGAGTTGGGTATGAGCAGTTCTTC
CDR3 protein: CSVEGGVGYEQFF
J gene: TRBJ2-1
D gene: .
CDR3 length: 13
V gene: TRBV29-1
clone size: .

CDR3 DNA: TGTGCCAGCAGCTCTACCGGGACAGGGGCGAGCTACACCTTC
CDR3 protein: CASSSTGTGASYTF
J gene: TRBJ1-2
D gene: TRBD1
CDR3 length: 14
V gene: TRBV2
clone size: .

CDR3 DNA: TGCGCCAGCAGCCAAGGATTTTCTGGAGCGGGAAGGGCGAACGAGCAGTACTTC
CDR3 protein: CASSQGFSGAGRANEQYF
J gene: TRBJ2-7
D gene: TRBD2
CDR3 length: 18
V gene: TRBV4-3
clone size: .

CDR3 DNA: TGTGCCAGCAGAAAATGGGGGGAGAGCAATCAGCCCCAGCATTTT
CDR3 protein: CASRKWGESNQPQHF
J gene: TRBJ1-5
D gene: .
CDR3 length: 15
V gene: TRBV28
clone size: .

CDR3 DNA: TGTGCCAGCAGTTGGGACAGGGAAGAGACCCAGTACTTC
CDR3 protein: CASSWDREETQYF
J gene: TRBJ2-5
D gene: TRBD1
CDR3 length: 13
V gene: TRBV28
clone size: .

CDR3 DNA: TGCGCCAGCAGCCCCTCTAGCGGGAATCAAGAGACCCAGTACTTC
CDR3 protein: CASSPSSGNQETQYF
J gene: TRBJ2-5
D gene: TRBD2
CDR3 length: 15
V gene: TRBV5-1
clone size: .

CDR3 DNA: TGTGCCAGCAGTTTAGGGGCAGTGGCTGGGAGCAATCAGCCCCAGCATTTT
CDR3 protein: CASSLGAVAGSNQPQHF
J gene: TRBJ1-5
D gene: .
CDR3 length: 17
V gene: TRBV28
clone size: .

CDR3 DNA: TGTGCCAGCAGCCACCCTGACAGGAGCGGCTACACCTTC
CDR3 protein: CASSHPDRSGYTF
J gene: TRBJ1-2
D gene: .
CDR3 length: 13
V gene: TRBV4-2
clone size: .

CDR3 DNA: TGTGCCAGCAGCCAGGGGGACAGGGACCTGGAGACCCAGTACTTC
CDR3 protein: CASSQGDRDLETQYF
J gene: TRBJ2-5
D gene: TRBD1
CDR3 length: 15
V gene: TRBV4-2
clone size: .

CDR3 DNA: TGTGCCAGCAGCCAAGCGTTCAGCACCGGGGAGCTGTTTTTT
CDR3 protein: CASSQAFSTGELFF
J gene: TRBJ2-2
D gene: .
CDR3 length: 14
V gene: TRBV14
clone size: .

CDR3 DNA: TGCGCCAGCAGCCAAGATGAGACAGGGATCAATGAGCAGTTCTTC
CDR3 protein: CASSQDETGINEQFF
J gene: TRBJ2-1
D gene: TRBD1
CDR3 length: 15
V gene: TRBV4-1
clone size: .

CDR3 DNA: TGTGCCAGCAGTACTGGACCGGGACATTTCAATCAGCCCCAGCATTTT
CDR3 protein: CASSTGPGHFNQPQHF
J gene: TRBJ1-5
D gene: .
CDR3 length: 16
V gene: TRBV6-6
clone size: .

CDR3 DNA: TGCGCCAGCCCTGGCGGAGGGCCAGATACGCAGTATTTT
CDR3 protein: CASPGGGPDTQYF
J gene: TRBJ2-3
D gene: .
CDR3 length: 13
V gene: TRBV10-1
clone size: .

CDR3 DNA: TGTGCCAGCAGTTACTCAATGGACTTTCTCTATGGCTACACCTTC
CDR3 protein: CASSYSMDFLYGYTF
J gene: TRBJ1-2
D gene: .
CDR3 length: 15
V gene: TRBV6-5
clone size: .

CDR3 DNA: TGTGCCAGCAGTTTATGGGGGGGCTATGGCTACACCTTC
CDR3 protein: CASSLWGGYGYTF
J gene: TRBJ1-2
D gene: .
CDR3 length: 13
V gene: TRBV27
clone size: .

CDR3 DNA: TGTGCCAGCAGCGTAGCTGGACTAGCGGGAGGGACGTCCTACAATGAGCAGTTCTTC
CDR3 protein: CASSVAGLAGGTSYNEQFF
J gene: TRBJ2-1
D gene: TRBD2
CDR3 length: 19
V gene: TRBV9
clone size: once

CDR3 DNA: TGTGCCAGCAGTTACCCAGGACAGCCCTATGGCTACACCTTC
CDR3 protein: CASSYPGQPYGYTF
J gene: TRBJ1-2
D gene: .
CDR3 length: 14
V gene: TRBV6-5
clone size: .

CDR3 DNA: TGTGCCTCGCAGGGGGCCCAAGAGACCCAGTACTTC
CDR3 protein: CASQGAQETQYF
J gene: TRBJ2-5
D gene: TRBD1
CDR3 length: 12
V gene: TRBV30
clone size: .

CDR3 DNA: TGTGCCAGCAGTGTGCGGACAGGGCTCTACGAGCAGTACTTC
CDR3 protein: CASSVRTGLYEQYF
J gene: TRBJ2-7
D gene: TRBD1
CDR3 length: 14
V gene: TRBV2
clone size: once

CDR3 DNA: TGTGCCAGCAGGCGGGGGGGGGAAGGGCAGCCCCAGCATTTT
CDR3 protein: CASRRGGEGQPQHF
J gene: TRBJ1-5
D gene: .
CDR3 length: 14
V gene: TRBV5-5
clone size: .

CDR3 DNA: TGTGCCAGCAGGAGGGCCTCATCCACCGGGGAGCTGTTTTTT
CDR3 protein: CASRRASSTGELFF
J gene: TRBJ2-2
D gene: .
CDR3 length: 14
V gene: TRBV2
clone size: .

CDR3 DNA: TGTGCCAGCAGTATCTCGGACAGGAGGGGCTCAGCGCAGTTCTTC
CDR3 protein: CASSISDRRGSAQFF
J gene: TRBJ2-1
D gene: .
CDR3 length: 15
V gene: TRBV6-5
clone size: .

CDR3 DNA: TGTGCCAGCAGTCCAAGGCGGGGACGGGCATATGGCTACACCTTC
CDR3 protein: CASSPRRGRAYGYTF
J gene: TRBJ1-2
D gene: .
CDR3 length: 15
V gene: TRBV6-1
clone size: .

CDR3 DNA: TGTGCCAGCACCCTATATCAGGGGACTCAGCCCCAGCATTTT
CDR3 protein: CASTLYQGTQPQHF
J gene: TRBJ1-5
D gene: .
CDR3 length: 14
V gene: TRBV28
clone size: once

CDR3 DNA: TGCGCCAGCAGCCGGACGGGGGTTAACGGAAAACTGTTTTTT
CDR3 protein: CASSRTGVNGKLFF
J gene: TRBJ1-4
D gene: .
CDR3 length: 14
V gene: TRBV4-1
clone size: .

CDR3 DNA: TGTGCCAGCAGCTTAGGGTGGCTAGCGGAAGTATACGAGCAGTACTTC
CDR3 protein: CASSLGWLAEVYEQYF
J gene: TRBJ2-7
D gene: TRBD2
CDR3 length: 16
V gene: TRBV11-3
clone size: .

CDR3 DNA: TGTGCCAGCAGCCGCGGATCCTTTGACACCGGGGAGCTGTTTTTT
CDR3 protein: CASSRGSFDTGELFF
J gene: TRBJ2-2
D gene: .
CDR3 length: 15
V gene: TRBV28
clone size: .

CDR3 DNA: TGTGCCAGCAGCCCACGGACACGCTTGGGTGAAGCTTTCTTT
CDR3 protein: CASSPRTRLGEAFF
J gene: TRBJ1-1
D gene: .
CDR3 length: 14
V gene: TRBV5-4
clone size: .